The 2 T cell receptor beta chains listed next were all sequenced from one sample in a study of blood T cell repertoires in COVID-19. Clones were read by immunoSEQ multiplex PCR, and TCRdb kept only the in-frame ones, dropping some. The data show approximately 140,000 clones, with 82% seen just once and about 16% held by the top ten. The sample comprised peripheral blood. The receptors here all came from a human donor with acute or convalescent COVID-19. The donor label of this sample is uncertain.

This chain links TRBV29-1 with TRBJ2-5; 9 positions match TRBD1. The V and J ends lost 8 bases and 5 bases, in that order; junction bases with no gene match: 12. This CDR3 region has 14 residues. Per germline, CDR1 SQVTM and CDR2 ANQGSEA. The CDR3 protein is CSTPGQGRVETQYF. The CDR3 DNA sequence: TGCAGCACCCCGGGACAGGGTCGAGTTGAGACCCAGTACTTC. Combining the CDR3 with reference TRBV29-1 and TRBJ2-5 gives the whole variable domain SAVISQKPSRDICQRGTSLTIQCQVDSQVTMMFWYRQQPGQSLTLIATANQGSEATYESGFVIDKFPISRPNLTFSTLTVSNMSPEDSSIYLCSTPGQGRVETQYFGPGTRLLVL.

This chain connects TRBV3-1 (or the pseudogene TRBV3-2) to TRBJ1-2; TRBD1 matches 7 bases. CDR1 and CDR2 from the germline V gene are LGHDT and YNNKEL (reference sequence). V was clipped by 2 bases and J by 4 bases; unmatched bases: 7. CDR3 length: 15 residues. The CDR3: CASSQLTGTLYGYTF. The CDR3 nucleotides read TGTGCCAGCAGCCAACTGACAGGGACTCTCTATGGCTACACCTTC.